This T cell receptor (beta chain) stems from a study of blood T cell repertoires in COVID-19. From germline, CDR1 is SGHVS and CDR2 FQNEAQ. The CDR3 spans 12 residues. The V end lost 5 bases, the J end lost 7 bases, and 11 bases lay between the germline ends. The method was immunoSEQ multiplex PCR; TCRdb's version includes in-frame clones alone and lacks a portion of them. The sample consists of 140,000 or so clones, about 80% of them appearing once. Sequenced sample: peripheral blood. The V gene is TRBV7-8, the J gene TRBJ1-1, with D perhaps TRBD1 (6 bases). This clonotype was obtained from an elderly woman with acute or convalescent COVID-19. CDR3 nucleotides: TGTGCCAGCAGCCCCTGGACAGATGAAGCTTTCTTT. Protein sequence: CASSPWTDEAFF.